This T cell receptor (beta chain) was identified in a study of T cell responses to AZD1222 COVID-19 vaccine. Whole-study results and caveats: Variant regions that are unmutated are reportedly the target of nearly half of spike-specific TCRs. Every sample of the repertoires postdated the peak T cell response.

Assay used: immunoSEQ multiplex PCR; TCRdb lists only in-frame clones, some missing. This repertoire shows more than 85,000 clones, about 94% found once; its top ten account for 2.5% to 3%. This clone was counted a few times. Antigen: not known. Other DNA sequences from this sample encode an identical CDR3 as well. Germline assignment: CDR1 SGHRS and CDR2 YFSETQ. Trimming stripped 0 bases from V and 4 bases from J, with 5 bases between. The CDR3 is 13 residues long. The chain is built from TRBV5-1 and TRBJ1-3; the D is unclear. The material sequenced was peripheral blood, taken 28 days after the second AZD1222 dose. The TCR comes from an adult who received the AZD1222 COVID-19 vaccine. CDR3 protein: CASSLDGGNTIYF. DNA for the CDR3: TGCGCCAGCAGCTTGGATGGCGGAAACACCATATATTTT. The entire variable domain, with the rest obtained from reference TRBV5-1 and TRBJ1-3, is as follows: KAGVTQTPRYLIKTRGQQVTLSCSPISGHRSVSWYQQTPGQGLQFLFEYFSETQRNKGNFPGRFSGRQFSNSRSEMNVSTLELGDSALYLCASSLDGGNTIYFGEGSWLTVV.